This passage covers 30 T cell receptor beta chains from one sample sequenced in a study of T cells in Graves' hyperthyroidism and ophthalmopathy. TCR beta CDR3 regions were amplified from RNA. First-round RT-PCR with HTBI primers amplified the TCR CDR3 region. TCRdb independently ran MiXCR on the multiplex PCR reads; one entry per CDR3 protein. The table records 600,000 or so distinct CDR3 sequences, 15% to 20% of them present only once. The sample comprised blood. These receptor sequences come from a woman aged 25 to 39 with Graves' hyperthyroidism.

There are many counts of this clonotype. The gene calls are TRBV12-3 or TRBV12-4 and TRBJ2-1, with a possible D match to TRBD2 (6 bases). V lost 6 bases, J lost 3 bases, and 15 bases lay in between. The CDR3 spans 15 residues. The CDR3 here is CASRPASEIYNEQFF. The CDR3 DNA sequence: TGTGCCAGCAGGCCCGCTAGCGAAATCTACAATGAGCAGTTCTTC.

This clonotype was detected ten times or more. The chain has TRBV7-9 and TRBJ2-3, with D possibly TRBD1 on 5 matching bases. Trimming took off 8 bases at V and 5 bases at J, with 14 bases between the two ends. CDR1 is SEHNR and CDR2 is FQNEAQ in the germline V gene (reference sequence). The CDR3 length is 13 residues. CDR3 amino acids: CASLSGSQDTQYF. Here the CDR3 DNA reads TGTGCCAGCCTCTCAGGGTCACAAGATACGCAGTATTTT.

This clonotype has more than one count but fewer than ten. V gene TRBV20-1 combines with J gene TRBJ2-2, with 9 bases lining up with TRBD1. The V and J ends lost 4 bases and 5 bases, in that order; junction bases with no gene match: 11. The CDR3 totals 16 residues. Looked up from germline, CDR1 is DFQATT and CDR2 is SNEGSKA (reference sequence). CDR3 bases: TGCAGTGCTACCCCACGGGGACAGGGAAGGACCGGGGAGCTGTTTTTT. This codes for CSATPRGQGRTGELFF.

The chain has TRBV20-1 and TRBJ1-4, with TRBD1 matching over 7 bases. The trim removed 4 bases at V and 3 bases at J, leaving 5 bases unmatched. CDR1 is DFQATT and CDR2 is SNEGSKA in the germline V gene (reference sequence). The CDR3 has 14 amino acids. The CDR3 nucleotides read TGCAGTGCTAAATCCGGGACAGCTAATGAAAAACTGTTTTTT. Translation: CSAKSGTANEKLFF.

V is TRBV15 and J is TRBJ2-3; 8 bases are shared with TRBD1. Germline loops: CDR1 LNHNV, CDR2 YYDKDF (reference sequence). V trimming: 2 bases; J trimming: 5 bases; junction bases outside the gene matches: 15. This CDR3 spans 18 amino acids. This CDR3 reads CATSRPPAGQGRRDTQYF. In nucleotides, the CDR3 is TGTGCCACCAGCAGACCCCCCGCCGGACAGGGAAGGAGAGATACGCAGTATTTT.

The CDR3 DNA reads TGCAGTGCTTTACGACAGGGGCCGGGTACTGAAGCTTTCTTT. Residues: CSALRQGPGTEAFF. The chain carries TRBV20-1 and TRBJ1-1, with 8 bases identical to TRBD1. The V gene's germline CDR1 is DFQATT and CDR2 SNEGSKA (reference sequence). This CDR3 is 14 amino acids long. V lost 5 bases, J lost 5 bases, and 10 bases stayed unmatched.

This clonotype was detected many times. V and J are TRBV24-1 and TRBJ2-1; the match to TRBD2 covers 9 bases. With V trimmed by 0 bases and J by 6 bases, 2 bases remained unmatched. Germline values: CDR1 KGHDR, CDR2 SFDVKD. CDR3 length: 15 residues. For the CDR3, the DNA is TGTGCCACCAGTGATTTGGCGGGAGGGCCCAATGAGCAGTTCTTC. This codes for CATSDLAGGPNEQFF.

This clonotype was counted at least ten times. The CDR3 reads CATSDLRARDHYGYTF. For the CDR3, the DNA is TGTGCCACCAGTGATTTGCGGGCCAGGGACCACTATGGCTACACCTTC. The chain is built from TRBV24-1 and TRBJ1-2; a possible D gene is TRBD1 (5 bases). Germline CDR1 reads KGHDR; CDR2 reads SFDVKD. Between the trimmed V and J ends, which lost 0 bases and 3 bases, there was a span of 13 bases. CDR3 size: 16 residues.

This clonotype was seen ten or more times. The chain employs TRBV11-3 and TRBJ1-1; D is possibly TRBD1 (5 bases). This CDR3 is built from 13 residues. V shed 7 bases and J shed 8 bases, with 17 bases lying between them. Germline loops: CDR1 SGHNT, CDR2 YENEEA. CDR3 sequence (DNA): TGTGCCAGCACCAGGGAGGGCATGCCCGAAGCTTTCTTT. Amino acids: CASTREGMPEAFF.

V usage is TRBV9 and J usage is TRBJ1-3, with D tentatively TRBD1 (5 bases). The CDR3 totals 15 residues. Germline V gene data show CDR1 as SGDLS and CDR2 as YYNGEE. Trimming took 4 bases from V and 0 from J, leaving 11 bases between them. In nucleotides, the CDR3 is TGTGCCAGCAGCCCATCGGGGCACTCTGGAAACACCATATATTTT. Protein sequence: CASSPSGHSGNTIYF. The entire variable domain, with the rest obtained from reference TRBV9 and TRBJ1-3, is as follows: DSGVTQTPKHLITATGQRVTLRCSPRSGDLSVYWYQQSLDQGLQFLIQYYNGEERAKGNILERFSAQQFPDLHSELNLSSLELGDSALYFCASSPSGHSGNTIYFGEGSWLTVV.

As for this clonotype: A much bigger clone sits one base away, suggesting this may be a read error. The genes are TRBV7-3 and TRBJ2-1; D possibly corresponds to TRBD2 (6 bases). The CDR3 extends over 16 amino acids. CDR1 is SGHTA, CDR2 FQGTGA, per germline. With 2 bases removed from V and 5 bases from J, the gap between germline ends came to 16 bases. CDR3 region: CASSLGGLPPDNEQFF. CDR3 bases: TGTGCCAGCAGCTTAGGGGGACTCCCACCTGACAATGAGCAGTTCTTC.

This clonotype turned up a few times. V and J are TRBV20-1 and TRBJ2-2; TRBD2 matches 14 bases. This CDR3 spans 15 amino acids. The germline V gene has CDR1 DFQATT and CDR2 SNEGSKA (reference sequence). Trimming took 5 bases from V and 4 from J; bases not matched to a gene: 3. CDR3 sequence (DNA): TGCAGTGCTCCCGGGACTAGCGGGAGCACCGGGGAGCTGTTTTTT. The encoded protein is CSAPGTSGSTGELFF.

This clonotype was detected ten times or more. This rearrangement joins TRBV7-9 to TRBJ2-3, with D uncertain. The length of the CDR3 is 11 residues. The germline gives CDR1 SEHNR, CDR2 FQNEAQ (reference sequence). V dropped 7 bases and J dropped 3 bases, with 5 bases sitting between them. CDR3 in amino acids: CASIVTDTQYF. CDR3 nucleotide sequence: TGTGCCAGCATCGTGACAGATACGCAGTATTTT.

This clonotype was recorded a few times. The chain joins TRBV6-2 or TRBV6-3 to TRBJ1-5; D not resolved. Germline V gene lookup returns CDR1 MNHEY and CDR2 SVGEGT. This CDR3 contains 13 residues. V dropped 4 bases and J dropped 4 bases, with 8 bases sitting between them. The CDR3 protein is CASSLYENQPQHF. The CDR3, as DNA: TGTGCCAGCAGTTTATACGAAAATCAGCCCCAGCATTTT.

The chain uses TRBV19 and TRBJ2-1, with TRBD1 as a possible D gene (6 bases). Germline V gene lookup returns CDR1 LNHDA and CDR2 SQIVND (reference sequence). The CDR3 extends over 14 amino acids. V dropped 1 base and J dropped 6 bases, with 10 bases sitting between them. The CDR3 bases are TGTGCCAGTAGTATAGCTGGGGGCCCCAATGAGCAGTTCTTC. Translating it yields CASSIAGGPNEQFF.

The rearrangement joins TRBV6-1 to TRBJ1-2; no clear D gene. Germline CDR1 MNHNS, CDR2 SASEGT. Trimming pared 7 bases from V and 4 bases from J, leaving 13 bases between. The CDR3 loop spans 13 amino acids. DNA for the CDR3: TGTGCCAGCACCGTAGGAGGGTTCTATGGCTACACCTTC. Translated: CASTVGGFYGYTF.

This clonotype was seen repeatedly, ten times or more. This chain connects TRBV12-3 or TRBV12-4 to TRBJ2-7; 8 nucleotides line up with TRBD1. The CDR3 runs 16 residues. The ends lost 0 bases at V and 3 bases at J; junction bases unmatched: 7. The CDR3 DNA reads TGTGCCAGCAGTTTAGCGCTCGGGACAGGCCGCTACGAGCAGTACTTC. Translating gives CASSLALGTGRYEQYF.

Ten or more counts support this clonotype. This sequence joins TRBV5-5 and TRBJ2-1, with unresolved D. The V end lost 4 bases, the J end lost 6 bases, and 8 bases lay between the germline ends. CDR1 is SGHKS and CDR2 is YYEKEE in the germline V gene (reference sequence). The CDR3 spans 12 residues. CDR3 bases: TGTGCCAGCAGCCGACGGTTCAATGAGCAGTTCTTC. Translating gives CASSRRFNEQFF.

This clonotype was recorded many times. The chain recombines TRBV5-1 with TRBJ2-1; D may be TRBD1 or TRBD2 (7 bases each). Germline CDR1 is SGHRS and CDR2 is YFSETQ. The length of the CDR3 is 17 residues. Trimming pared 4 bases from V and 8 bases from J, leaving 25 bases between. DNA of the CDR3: TGCGCCAGCAGCCCCGGGACAGCGGGACGAGGGAGCGATGAGCAGTTCTTC. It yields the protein CASSPGTAGRGSDEQFF.

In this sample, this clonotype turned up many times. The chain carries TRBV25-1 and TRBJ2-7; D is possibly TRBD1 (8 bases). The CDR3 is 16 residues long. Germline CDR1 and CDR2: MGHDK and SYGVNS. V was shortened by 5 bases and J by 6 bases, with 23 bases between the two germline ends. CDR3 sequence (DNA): TGTGCCAGCAGTAGGGGGGGACAGGCCCACCCACTCGAGCAGTACTTC. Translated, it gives CASSRGGQAHPLEQYF.

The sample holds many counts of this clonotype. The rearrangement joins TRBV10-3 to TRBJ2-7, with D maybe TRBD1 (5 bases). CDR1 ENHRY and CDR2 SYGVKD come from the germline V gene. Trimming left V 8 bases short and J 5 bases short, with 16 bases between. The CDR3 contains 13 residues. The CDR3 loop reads CAIGAGRWDEQYF. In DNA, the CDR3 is TGTGCCATCGGGGCAGGCCGATGGGACGAGCAGTACTTC.

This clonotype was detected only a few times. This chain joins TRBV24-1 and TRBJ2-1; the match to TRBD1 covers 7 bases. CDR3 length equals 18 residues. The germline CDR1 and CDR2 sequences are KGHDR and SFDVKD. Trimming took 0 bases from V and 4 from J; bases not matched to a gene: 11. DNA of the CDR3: TGTGCCACCAGTGATTTGCCTACAGGGGTTCTTGGTTACAATGAGCAGTTCTTC. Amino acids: CATSDLPTGVLGYNEQFF.

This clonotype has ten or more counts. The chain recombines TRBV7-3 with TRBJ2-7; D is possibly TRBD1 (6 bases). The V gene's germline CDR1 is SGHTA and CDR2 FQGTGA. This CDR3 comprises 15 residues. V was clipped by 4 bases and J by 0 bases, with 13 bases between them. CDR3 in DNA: TGTGCCAGCAGCTATGACAGGTCGAGCTCCTACGAGCAGTACTTC. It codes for CASSYDRSSSYEQYF.

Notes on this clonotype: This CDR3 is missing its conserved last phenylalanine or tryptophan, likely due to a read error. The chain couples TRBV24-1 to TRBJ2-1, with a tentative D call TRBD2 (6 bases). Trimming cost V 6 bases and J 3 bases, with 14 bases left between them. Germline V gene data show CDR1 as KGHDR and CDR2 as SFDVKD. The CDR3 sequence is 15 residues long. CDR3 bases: TGTGCCACCAGTTTTCCGGGACTGTACTACAATGAGCAGTTCGTC. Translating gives CATSFPGLYYNEQFV.

CDR3 amino acids: CASSPRGTSGGTDTQYF. CDR3 in DNA: TGTGCCAGCTCACCACGCGGGACTAGCGGAGGCACAGATACGCAGTATTTT. The chain couples TRBV18 to TRBJ2-3, with 11 bases that match TRBD2. Looked up from germline, CDR1 is KGHSH and CDR2 is LQKENI. The CDR3 is made up of 17 amino acids. V trimming: 1 base; J trimming: 1 base; junction bases outside the gene matches: 4.

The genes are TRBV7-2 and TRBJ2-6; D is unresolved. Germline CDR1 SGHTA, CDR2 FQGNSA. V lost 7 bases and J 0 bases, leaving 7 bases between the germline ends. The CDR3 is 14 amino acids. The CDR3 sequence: CASTRPSGANVLTF. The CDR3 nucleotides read TGTGCCAGCACCCGCCCCTCTGGGGCCAACGTCCTGACTTTC.

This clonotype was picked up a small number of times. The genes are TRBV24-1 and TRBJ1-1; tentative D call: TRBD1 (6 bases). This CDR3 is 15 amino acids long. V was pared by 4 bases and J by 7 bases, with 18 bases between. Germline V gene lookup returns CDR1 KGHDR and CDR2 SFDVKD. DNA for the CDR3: TGTGCCACCAGTGACCCAGGGGTTAACGGAGATGAAGCTTTCTTT. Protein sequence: CATSDPGVNGDEAFF.

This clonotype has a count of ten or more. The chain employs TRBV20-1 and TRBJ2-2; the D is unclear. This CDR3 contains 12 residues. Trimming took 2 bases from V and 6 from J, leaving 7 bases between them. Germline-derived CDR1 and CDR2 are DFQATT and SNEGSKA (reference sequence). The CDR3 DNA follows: TGCAGTGCTAGAAGTGGGTCCGGGGAGCTGTTTTTT. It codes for CSARSGSGELFF.

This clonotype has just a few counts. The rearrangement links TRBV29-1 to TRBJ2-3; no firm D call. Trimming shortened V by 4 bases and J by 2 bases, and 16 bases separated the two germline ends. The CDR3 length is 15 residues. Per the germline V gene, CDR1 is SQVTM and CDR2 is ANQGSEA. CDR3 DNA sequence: TGCAGCGTTGTGATTTCGAGCAGCTACACAGATACGCAGTATTTT. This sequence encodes CSVVISSSYTDTQYF.

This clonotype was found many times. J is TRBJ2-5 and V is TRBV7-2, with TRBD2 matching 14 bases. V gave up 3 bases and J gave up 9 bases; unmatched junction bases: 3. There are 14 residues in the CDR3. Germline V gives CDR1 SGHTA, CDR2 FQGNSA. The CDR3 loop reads CASSFRTSGRPQYF. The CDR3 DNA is TGTGCCAGCAGCTTTAGGACTAGCGGGAGGCCCCAGTACTTC.